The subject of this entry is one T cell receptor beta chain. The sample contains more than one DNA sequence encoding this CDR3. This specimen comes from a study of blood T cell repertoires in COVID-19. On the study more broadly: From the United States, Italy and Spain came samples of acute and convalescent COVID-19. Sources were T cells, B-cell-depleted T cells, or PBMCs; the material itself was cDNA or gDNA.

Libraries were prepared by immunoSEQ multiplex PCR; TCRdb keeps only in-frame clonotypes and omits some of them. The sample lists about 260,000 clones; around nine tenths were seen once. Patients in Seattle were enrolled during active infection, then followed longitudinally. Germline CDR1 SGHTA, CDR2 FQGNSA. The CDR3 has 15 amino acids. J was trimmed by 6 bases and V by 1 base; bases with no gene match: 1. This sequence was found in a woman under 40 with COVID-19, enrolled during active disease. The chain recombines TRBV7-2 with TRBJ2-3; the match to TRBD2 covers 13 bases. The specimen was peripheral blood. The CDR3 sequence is CASSLGLAGGDTQYF. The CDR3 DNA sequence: TGTGCCAGCAGCTTAGGACTAGCGGGAGGTGATACGCAGTATTTT.